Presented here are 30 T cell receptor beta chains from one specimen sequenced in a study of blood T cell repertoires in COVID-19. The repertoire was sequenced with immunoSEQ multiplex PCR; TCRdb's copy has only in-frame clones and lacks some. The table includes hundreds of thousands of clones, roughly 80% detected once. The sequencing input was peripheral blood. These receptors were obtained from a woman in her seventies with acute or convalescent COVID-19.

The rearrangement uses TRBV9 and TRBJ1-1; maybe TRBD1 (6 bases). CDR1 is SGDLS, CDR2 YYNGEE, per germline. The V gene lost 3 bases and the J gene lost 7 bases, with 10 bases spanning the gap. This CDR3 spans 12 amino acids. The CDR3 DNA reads TGTGCCAGCAGCGGCGGGGGGCTTGAAGCTTTCTTT. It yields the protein CASSGGGLEAFF. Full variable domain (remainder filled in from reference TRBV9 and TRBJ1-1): DSGVTQTPKHLITATGQRVTLRCSPRSGDLSVYWYQQSLDQGLQFLIQYYNGEERAKGNILERFSAQQFPDLHSELNLSSLELGDSALYFCASSGGGLEAFFGQGTRLTVV.

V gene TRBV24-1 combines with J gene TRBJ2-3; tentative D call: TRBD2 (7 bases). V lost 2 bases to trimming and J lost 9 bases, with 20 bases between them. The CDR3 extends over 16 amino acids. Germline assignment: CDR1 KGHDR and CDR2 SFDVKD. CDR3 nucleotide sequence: TGTGCCACCAGTGATTACGGGGGGCTTTTCTCGAGGACGCAGTATTTT. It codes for CATSDYGGLFSRTQYF.

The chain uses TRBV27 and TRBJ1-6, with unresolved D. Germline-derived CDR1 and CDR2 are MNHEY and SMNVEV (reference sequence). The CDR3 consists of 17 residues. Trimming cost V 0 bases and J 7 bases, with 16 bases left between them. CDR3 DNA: TGTGCCAGCAGTTTATCTCGAGTCTCGGGTATCAATTCACCCCTCCACTTT. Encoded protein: CASSLSRVSGINSPLHF.

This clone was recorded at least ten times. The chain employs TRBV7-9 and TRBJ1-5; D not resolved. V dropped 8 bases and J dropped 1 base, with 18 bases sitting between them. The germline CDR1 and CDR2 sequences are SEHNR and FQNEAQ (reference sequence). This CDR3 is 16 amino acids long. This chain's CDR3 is CASGWRSSPSNQPQHF. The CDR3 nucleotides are TGTGCCAGCGGATGGAGGTCTAGTCCCAGCAATCAGCCCCAGCATTTT.

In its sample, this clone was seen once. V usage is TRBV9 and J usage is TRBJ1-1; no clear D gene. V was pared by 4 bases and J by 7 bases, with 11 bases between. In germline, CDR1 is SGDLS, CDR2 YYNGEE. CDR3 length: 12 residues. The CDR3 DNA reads TGTGCCAGCAGCCCGAGGCCGGGTGAAGCTTTCTTT. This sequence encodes CASSPRPGEAFF. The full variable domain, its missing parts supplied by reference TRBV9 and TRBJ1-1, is DSGVTQTPKHLITATGQRVTLRCSPRSGDLSVYWYQQSLDQGLQFLIQYYNGEERAKGNILERFSAQQFPDLHSELNLSSLELGDSALYFCASSPRPGEAFFGQGTRLTVV.

The CDR3 here is CASSTGTDNSPLHF. The CDR3 DNA follows: TGTGCCAGTAGTACCGGGACAGACAATTCACCCCTCCACTTT. This chain joins TRBV19 and TRBJ1-6; 7 bases align to TRBD1. Germline lookup yields CDR1 LNHDA and CDR2 SQIVND (reference sequence). The V and J ends lost 4 bases and 7 bases, in that order; junction bases with no gene match: 4. This CDR3 is built from 14 residues.

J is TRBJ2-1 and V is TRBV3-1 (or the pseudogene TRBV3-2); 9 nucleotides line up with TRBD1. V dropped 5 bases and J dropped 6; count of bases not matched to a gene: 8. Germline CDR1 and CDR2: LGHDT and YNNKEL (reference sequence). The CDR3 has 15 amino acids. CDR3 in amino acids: CASSFRDRVANEQFF. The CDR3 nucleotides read TGTGCCAGCAGCTTCCGGGACAGGGTGGCCAATGAGCAGTTCTTC.

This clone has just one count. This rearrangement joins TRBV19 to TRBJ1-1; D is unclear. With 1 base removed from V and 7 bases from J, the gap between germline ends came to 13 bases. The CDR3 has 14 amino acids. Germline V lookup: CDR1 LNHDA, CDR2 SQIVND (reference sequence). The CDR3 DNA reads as TGTGCCAGTAGTATAGTAGATCCCCCTCTTGAAGCTTTCTTT. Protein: CASSIVDPPLEAFF. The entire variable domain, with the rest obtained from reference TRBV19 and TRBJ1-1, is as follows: DGGITQSPKYLFRKEGQNVTLSCEQNLNHDAMYWYRQDPGQGLRLIYYSQIVNDFQKGDIAEGYSVSREKKESFPLTVTSAQKNPTAFYLCASSIVDPPLEAFFGQGTRLTVV.

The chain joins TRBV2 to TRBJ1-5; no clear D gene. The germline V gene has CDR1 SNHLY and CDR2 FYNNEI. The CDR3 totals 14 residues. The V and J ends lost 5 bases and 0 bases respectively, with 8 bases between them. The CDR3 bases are TGTGCCAGCAGTCCTATTAATAGCAATCAGCCCCAGCATTTT. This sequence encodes CASSPINSNQPQHF.

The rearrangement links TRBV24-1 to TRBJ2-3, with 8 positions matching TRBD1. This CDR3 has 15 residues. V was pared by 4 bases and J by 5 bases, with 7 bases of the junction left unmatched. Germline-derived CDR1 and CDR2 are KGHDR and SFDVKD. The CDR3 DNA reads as TGTGCCACCAGTGACAGGGGGCAAGGGAAAGATACGCAGTATTTT. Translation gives CATSDRGQGKDTQYF.

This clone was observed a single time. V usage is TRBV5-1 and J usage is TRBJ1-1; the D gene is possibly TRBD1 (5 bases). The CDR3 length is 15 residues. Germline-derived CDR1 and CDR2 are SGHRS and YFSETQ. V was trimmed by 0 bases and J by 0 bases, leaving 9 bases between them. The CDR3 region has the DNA TGCGCCAGCAGCTTGGGGGACTTATTGAACACTGAAGCTTTCTTT. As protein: CASSLGDLLNTEAFF.

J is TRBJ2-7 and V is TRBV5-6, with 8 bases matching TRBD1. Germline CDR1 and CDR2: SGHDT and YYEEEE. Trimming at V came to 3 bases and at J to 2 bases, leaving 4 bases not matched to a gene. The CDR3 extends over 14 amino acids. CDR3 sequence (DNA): TGTGCCAGCAGCTCTTACAGGGGGACCTACGAGCAGTACTTC. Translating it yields CASSSYRGTYEQYF.

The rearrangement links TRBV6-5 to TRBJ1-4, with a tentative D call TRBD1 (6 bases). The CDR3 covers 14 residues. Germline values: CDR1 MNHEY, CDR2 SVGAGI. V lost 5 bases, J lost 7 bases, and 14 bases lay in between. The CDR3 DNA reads TGTGCCAGCAGTACAGGGTTGTATGGTGAAAAACTGTTTTTT. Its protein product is CASSTGLYGEKLFF.

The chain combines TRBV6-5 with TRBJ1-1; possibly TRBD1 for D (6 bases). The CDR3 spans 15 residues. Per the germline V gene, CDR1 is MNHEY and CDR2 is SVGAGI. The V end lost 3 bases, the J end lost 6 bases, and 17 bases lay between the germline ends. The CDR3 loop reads CASSYSGGGWAEAFF. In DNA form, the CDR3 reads TGTGCCAGCAGTTATTCGGGTGGGGGCTGGGCTGAAGCTTTCTTT.

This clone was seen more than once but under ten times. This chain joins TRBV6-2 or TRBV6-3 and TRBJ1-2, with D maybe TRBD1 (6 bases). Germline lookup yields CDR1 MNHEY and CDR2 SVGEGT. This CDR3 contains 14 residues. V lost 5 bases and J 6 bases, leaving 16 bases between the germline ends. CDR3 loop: CASSLAGQSDGYTF. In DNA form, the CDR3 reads TGTGCCAGCAGTCTAGCGGGACAATCGGATGGCTACACCTTC.

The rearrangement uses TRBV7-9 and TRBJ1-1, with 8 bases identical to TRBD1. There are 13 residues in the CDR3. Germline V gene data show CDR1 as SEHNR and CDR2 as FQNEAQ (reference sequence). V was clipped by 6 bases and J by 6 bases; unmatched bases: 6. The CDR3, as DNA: TGTGCCAGCAGATCTATACAGGGGGCTGAAGCTTTCTTT. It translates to CASRSIQGAEAFF.

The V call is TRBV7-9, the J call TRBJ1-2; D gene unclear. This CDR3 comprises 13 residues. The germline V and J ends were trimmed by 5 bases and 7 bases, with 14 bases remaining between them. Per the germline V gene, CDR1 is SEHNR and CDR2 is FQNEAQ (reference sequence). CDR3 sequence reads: CASSPPLRRGYTF. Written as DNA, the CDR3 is TGTGCCAGCAGCCCACCCCTCAGGCGTGGCTACACCTTC.

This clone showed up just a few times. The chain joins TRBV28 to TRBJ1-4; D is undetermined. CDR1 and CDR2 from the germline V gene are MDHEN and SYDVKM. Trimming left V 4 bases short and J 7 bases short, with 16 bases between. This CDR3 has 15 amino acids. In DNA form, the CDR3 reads TGTGCCAGCAGTTCCCCCGGGAGGGTGGGTGAAAAACTGTTTTTT. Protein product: CASSSPGRVGEKLFF.

The CDR3 DNA follows: TGTGCCAGCAGCTATGTCCCAGGGCCAGGTGGCTACACCTTC. Encoded protein: CASSYVPGPGGYTF. This chain links TRBV3-1 (or the pseudogene TRBV3-2) with TRBJ1-2; D possibly corresponds to TRBD1 (5 bases). The germline V and J ends were trimmed by 5 bases and 7 bases, with 17 bases remaining between them. Per the germline V gene, CDR1 is LGHDT and CDR2 is YNNKEL (reference sequence). This CDR3 spans 14 amino acids.

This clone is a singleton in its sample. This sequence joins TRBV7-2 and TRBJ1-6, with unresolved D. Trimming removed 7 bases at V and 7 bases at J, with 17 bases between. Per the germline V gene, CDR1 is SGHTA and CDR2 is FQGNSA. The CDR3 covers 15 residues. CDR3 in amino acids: CASTPVFEQNSPLHF. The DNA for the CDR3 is TGTGCCAGCACCCCGGTGTTTGAACAGAATTCACCCCTCCACTTT.

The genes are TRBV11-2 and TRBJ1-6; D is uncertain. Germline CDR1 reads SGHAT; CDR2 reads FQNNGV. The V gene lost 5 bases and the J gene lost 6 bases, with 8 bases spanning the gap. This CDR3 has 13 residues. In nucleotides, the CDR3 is TGTGCCAGCAGCCCCAATTCTAATTCACCCCTCCACTTT. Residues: CASSPNSNSPLHF. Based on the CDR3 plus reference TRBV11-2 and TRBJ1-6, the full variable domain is EAGVAQSPRYKIIEKRQSVAFWCNPISGHATLYWYQQILGQGPKLLIQFQNNGVVDDSQLPKDRFSAERLKGVDSTLKIQPAKLEDSAVYLCASSPNSNSPLHFGNGTRLTVT.

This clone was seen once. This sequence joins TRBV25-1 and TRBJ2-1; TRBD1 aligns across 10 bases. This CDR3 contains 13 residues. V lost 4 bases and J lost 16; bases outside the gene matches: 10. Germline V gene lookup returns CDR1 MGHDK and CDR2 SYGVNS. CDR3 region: CASSGGQGYRKFF. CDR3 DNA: TGTGCCAGCAGTGGGGGACAGGGGTATCGGAAATTCTTC.

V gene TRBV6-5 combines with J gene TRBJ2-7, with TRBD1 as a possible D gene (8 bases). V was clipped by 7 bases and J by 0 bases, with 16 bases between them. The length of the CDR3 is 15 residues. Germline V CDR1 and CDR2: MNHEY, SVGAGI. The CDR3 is CASKRGGTGSYEQYF. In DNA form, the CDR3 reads TGTGCCAGCAAGAGGGGAGGGACAGGCTCCTACGAGCAGTACTTC.

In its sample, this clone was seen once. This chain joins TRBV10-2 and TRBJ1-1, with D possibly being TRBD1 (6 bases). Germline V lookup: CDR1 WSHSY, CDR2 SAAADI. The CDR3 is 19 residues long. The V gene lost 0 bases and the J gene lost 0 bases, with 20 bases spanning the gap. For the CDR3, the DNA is TGCGCCAGCAGTGAGTCGACGTTGGGGGCGGACTCTATGAACACTGAAGCTTTCTTT. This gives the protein CASSESTLGADSMNTEAFF.

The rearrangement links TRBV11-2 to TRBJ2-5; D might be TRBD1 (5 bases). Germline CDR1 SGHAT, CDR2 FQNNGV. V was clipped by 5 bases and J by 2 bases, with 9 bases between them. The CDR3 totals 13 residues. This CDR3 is CASSIDRQETQYF. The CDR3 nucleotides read TGTGCCAGCAGCATCGACAGACAAGAGACCCAGTACTTC.

The CDR3 is CASSNIYDQPQHF. In nucleotides, the CDR3 is TGTGCCAGTAGTAACATTTACGATCAGCCCCAGCATTTT. The chain carries TRBV19 and TRBJ1-5, with D unresolved. V lost 4 bases, J lost 5 bases, and 9 bases lay in between. Per germline, CDR1 LNHDA and CDR2 SQIVND (reference sequence). The CDR3 runs 13 residues.

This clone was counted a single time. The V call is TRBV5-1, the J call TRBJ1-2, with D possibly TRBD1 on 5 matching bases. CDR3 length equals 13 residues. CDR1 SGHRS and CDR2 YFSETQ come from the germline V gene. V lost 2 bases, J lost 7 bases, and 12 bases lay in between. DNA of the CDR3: TGCGCCAGCAGCTTATCGGGGGAAGTTGGCTACACCTTC. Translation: CASSLSGEVGYTF.

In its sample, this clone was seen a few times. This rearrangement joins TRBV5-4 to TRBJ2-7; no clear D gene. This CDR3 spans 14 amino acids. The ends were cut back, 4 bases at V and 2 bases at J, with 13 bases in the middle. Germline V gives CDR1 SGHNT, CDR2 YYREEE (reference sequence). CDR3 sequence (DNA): TGTGCCAGCAGCCTCCCGTCTCCTCCCTACGAGCAGTACTTC. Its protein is CASSLPSPPYEQYF.

The CDR3 spells CASRIQAGGYTF. DNA of the CDR3: TGTGCCAGCAGGATCCAAGCAGGGGGCTACACCTTC. The chain is built from TRBV12-3 or TRBV12-4 and TRBJ1-2; maybe TRBD1 (5 bases). The CDR3 contains 12 residues. V dropped 6 bases and J dropped 8 bases, with 13 bases sitting between them.

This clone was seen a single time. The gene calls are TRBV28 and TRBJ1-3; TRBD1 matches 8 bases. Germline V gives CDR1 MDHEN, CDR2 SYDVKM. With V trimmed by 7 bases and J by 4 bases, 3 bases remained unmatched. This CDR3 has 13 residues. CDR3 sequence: CASTRQGGNTIYF. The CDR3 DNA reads TGTGCCAGCACCCGACAGGGGGGAAACACCATATATTTT.